This T cell receptor beta chain was identified in a study of prognosis after radiotherapy for stage I lung cancer. Study in general: The study deemed all of its non-small cell lung cancer patients medically inoperable.

In germline, CDR1 is SGHRS, CDR2 YFSETQ. The CDR3 sequence is 16 residues long. Trimming took 5 bases from V and 0 from J, leaving 17 bases between them. By two-round multiplex PCR, the TCR beta CDR3 was amplified from genomic DNA. Amplification during the initial PCR round employed primers specific to each TRBV and TRBJ gene. TCRdb re-called the multiplex PCR reads with MiXCR, one entry per CDR3 protein. The sample consists of fewer than 40,000 distinct CDR3 sequences, about 31% of them appearing once. This clonotype was detected ten times or more. The TCR originated in a donor over 45 with non-small cell lung cancer. V usage is TRBV5-1 and J usage is TRBJ1-1; tentative D call: TRBD1 (5 bases). Source: PBMCs, taken before or after stereotactic body radiation therapy (not recorded which). The CDR3 is CASSLQGAGVNTEAFF. CDR3 nucleotides: TGCGCCAGCAGTCTTCAGGGAGCGGGTGTGAACACTGAAGCTTTCTTT.